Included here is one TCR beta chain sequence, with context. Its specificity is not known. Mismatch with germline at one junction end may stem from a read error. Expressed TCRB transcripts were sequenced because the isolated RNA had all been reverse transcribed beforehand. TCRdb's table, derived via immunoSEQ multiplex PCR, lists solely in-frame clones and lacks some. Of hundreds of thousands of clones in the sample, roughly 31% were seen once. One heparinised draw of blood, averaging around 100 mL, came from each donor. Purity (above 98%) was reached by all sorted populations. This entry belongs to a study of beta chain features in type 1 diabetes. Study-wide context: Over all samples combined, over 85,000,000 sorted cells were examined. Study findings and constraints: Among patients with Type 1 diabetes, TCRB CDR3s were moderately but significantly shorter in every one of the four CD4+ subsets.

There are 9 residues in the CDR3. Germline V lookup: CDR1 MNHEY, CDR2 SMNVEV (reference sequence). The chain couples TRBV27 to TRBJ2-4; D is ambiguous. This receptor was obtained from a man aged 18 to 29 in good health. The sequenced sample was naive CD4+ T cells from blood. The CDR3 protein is CASRLLADF. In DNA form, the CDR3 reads TGTGCCAGCAGATTGCTCGCGGACTTC.